The 10 T cell receptor beta chains presented below share a single source sample, sequenced in a study of T cell repertoires in aging, cancer and after chemotherapy. TRB rearrangements spanning V, D and J were amplified using mixed TRB-A/B primers. Via MiXCR, TCRdb re-called the multiplex PCR reads, giving one row per CDR3 protein. In the table there are 7,500 or so distinct CDR3 sequences, around 40% of which are singletons. Amplification of TCR beta used genomic DNA extracted from peripheral blood. The sequenced sample was blood. All receptors derive from a human donor in good health.

Notes on this clonotype: A junction boundary mismatches the germline segment, possibly from a read error. The genes are TRBV4-3 and TRBJ2-7; 9 nucleotides align to TRBD1. The CDR3 has 16 residues. CDR1 LGHNA and CDR2 YSLEER come from the germline V gene. The CDR3 DNA is TGTGCCAGCAGCCAAGATGAGGGACAGGGCAACTACGAGCAGTACTTC. Protein product: CASSQDEGQGNYEQYF.

This clonotype occurred a few times. The chain carries TRBV6-5 and TRBJ2-3; 14 bases agree with TRBD2. J gave up 8 bases and V 6 bases, and 13 bases lay outside the gene matches. This CDR3 has 17 residues. The germline V gene has CDR1 MNHEY and CDR2 SVGAGI. The CDR3 reads CASSRGLAGGRFSTQYF. The CDR3 region has the DNA TGTGCCAGCAGCCGTGGACTAGCGGGGGGCCGTTTCAGTACGCAGTATTTT.

The CDR3 protein is CASSDSARNTGELFF. The DNA for the CDR3 is TGTGCCAGCAGTGACTCGGCGAGGAACACCGGGGAGCTGTTTTTT. The chain joins TRBV6-4 to TRBJ2-2; D gene ambiguous. CDR1 is MRHNA and CDR2 is SNTAGT in the germline V gene. The CDR3 spans 15 residues. V shed 0 bases and J shed 1 base, with 6 bases lying between them.

This chain links TRBV5-1 with TRBJ2-5; D tentatively reads TRBD1 or TRBD2 (5 bases each). V was clipped by 0 bases and J by 4 bases, with 7 bases between them. In germline, CDR1 is SGHRS, CDR2 YFSETQ. This CDR3 spans 13 amino acids. Written as DNA, the CDR3 is TGCGCCAGCAGCTTGGGGGGGTTAGAGACCCAGTACTTC. The encoded protein is CASSLGGLETQYF. Full variable domain (outside the CDR3, taken from reference TRBV5-1 and TRBJ2-5): KAGVTQTPRYLIKTRGQQVTLSCSPISGHRSVSWYQQTPGQGLQFLFEYFSETQRNKGNFPGRFSGRQFSNSRSEMNVSTLELGDSALYLCASSLGGLETQYFGPGTRLLVL.

The sample holds a few counts of this clonotype. The chain couples TRBV7-2 to TRBJ1-6; D is unresolved. This CDR3 region has 15 residues. The V gene lost 3 bases and the J gene lost 6 bases, with 12 bases spanning the gap. Looked up from germline, CDR1 is SGHTA and CDR2 is FQGNSA. The CDR3 region is CASSLGQSPNSPLHF. CDR3 DNA: TGTGCCAGCAGCTTGGGTCAGTCTCCTAATTCACCCCTCCACTTT.

This rearrangement joins TRBV6-1 to TRBJ2-3, with 9 nucleotides matching TRBD2. The germline gives CDR1 MNHNS, CDR2 SASEGT. This CDR3 has 15 residues. J lost 1 base, V lost 6 bases, and 5 bases had no gene match. CDR3 protein: CASSDLAGGTDTQYF. DNA for the CDR3: TGTGCCAGCAGCGACTTAGCGGGAGGCACAGATACGCAGTATTTT.

Judged by abundance, this clonotype is medium-sized (0.01 to 0.1%). The chain uses TRBV29-1 and TRBJ1-5; maybe TRBD1 (6 bases). Deletions cut 4 bases from V and 7 bases from J, with 14 bases between. The CDR3 contains 13 residues. The germline V gene has CDR1 SQVTM and CDR2 ANQGSEA. The CDR3 loop reads CSVGGGFGQPQHF. Here the CDR3 DNA reads TGCAGCGTTGGCGGGGGCTTTGGGCAGCCCCAGCATTTT.

The CDR3 DNA follows: TGTGCCAGCAGAGACAGGGGTTACGTCCCTGAAGCTTTCTTT. Translating gives CASRDRGYVPEAFF. V usage is TRBV7-2 and J usage is TRBJ1-1, with 8 bases identical to TRBD1. From germline, CDR1 is SGHTA and CDR2 FQGNSA. Trimming took 6 bases from V and 6 from J; bases not matched to a gene: 9. The CDR3 totals 14 residues.

The rearrangement joins TRBV9 to TRBJ1-2; D is uncertain. Germline-derived CDR1 and CDR2 are SGDLS and YYNGEE. Trimming removed 1 base at V and 2 bases at J, with 3 bases between. This CDR3 is built from 12 residues. The CDR3 DNA reads TGTGCCAGCAGCGTACAAAACTATGGCTACACCTTC. Translation gives CASSVQNYGYTF.

This clonotype has a handful of counts. An end of the junction does not agree with germline; a read error may underlie this. The CDR3 protein is CASSLAGTAYEQYF. The DNA for the CDR3 is TGCGCCAGCAGCTTGGCCGGGACAGCATACGAGCAGTACTTC. The chain links TRBV5-6 to TRBJ2-7, with 7 bases matching TRBD1. The germline V gene encodes CDR1 SGHDT and CDR2 YYEEEE. CDR3 length equals 14 residues. Full variable domain (missing parts from reference TRBV5-6 and TRBJ2-7): DAGVTQSPTHLIKTRGQQVTLRCSPKSGHDTVSWYQQALGQGPQFIFQYYEEEERQRGNFPDRFSGHQFPNYSSELNVNALLLGDSALYLCASSLAGTAYEQYFGPGTRLTVT.